This is a list of T cell receptor beta chains from one sample in a study of blood T cell repertoires in COVID-19. Measured with immunoSEQ multiplex PCR; TCRdb has only the in-frame clones, and not every one. This sample has around 300,000 clones; roughly 88% occur once, and the top ten carry approximately 3%. The sequenced sample was peripheral blood. Receptors originate from a woman under 40 with active or convalescent COVID-19. CDR3s leave out the opening cysteine and the closing phenylalanine or tryptophan.

v_call	j_call	cdr3_aa
TRBV7-9	TRBJ1-1	ASSLNSMNTEAF
TRBV6-4	TRBJ1-6	ASSGTTDSPLH
TRBV19	TRBJ1-5	ASSPTRGGRHNQPQH
TRBV2	TRBJ2-7	ASGGQGYEQY
TRBV30	TRBJ2-1	AWSVSGGLYNEQF
TRBV9	TRBJ1-6	ASSQSSGVGSPLH
TRBV11-1	TRBJ1-1	ASSLGTTGNKREAF
TRBV30	TRBJ1-4	AWSEGRGNEKLF
TRBV4-3	TRBJ1-2	ASSQDRGLSGYT
TRBV28	TRBJ2-2	ASSSIQGEEESGELF
TRBV14	TRBJ2-1	ARRLRRGGGALDEQF
TRBV7-2	TRBJ2-1	ASSLRRGGEQF
TRBV18	TRBJ2-3	ASSPTSPTGSDTQY
TRBV7-9	TRBJ2-5	ASSWRGTETQY
TRBV6-2/TRBV6-3	TRBJ2-2	ASSPTGGAPGGTGELF
TRBV7-2	TRBJ1-6	ASSLAGQAASPLH
TRBV4-3	TRBJ1-3	ASSQDRQSGNTIY
TRBV2	TRBJ1-4	ASSEGRGATNEKLF
TRBV2	TRBJ2-1	ASSENGGNYNEQF
TRBV2	TRBJ2-5	ASSEDGGQETQY
TRBV9	TRBJ1-2	ASSPTTTDLLGYT
TRBV7-9	TRBJ1-5	ASSIGGGRQPQH
TRBV6-2/TRBV6-3	TRBJ1-1	ASSPHGDVGTEAF
TRBV5-4	TRBJ2-2	ASSFSRAGGELF
TRBV7-2	TRBJ2-7	ASSLDPGGSYEQY
TRBV4-3	TRBJ2-4	ASSQDRQTKNIQY
TRBV7-2	TRBJ2-5	ASSLGPTAGGQETQY
TRBV20-1	TRBJ2-2	SASRRGGTGVRTGELF
TRBV4-3	TRBJ1-2	ASSQDRSGLGYT
TRBV7-9	TRBJ1-5	ASSLAGTGKSNQPQH
TRBV3-1/TRBV3-2	TRBJ2-5	ASSLRLEQETQY
TRBV5-5	TRBJ2-3	ASSLRGADTQY
TRBV2	TRBJ1-1	AGRPTGRRDTEAF
TRBV6-1	TRBJ1-5	ASSESGAGGQPQH
TRBV4-3	TRBJ1-2	ASSLQAGGRGYT
TRBV5-8	TRBJ1-1	ASSVLQGSPF
TRBV14	TRBJ1-1	ASSLLGETEAF
TRBV6-2/TRBV6-3	TRBJ1-4	ASSLQGQSEKLF
TRBV4-3	TRBJ2-1	ASSQELAGPRGYNEQF
TRBV30	TRBJ2-7	AWSRGPGQGAKYEQY
TRBV7-9	TRBJ2-7	ASSLVVLRSTAEQY
TRBV27	TRBJ1-1	ASRPQGMNTEAF
TRBV11-1	TRBJ2-5	ASSPQAGGRETQY
TRBV4-3	TRBJ1-1	ASSQEAGWNTEAF
TRBV3-1/TRBV3-2	TRBJ2-7	ASSQARQASYEQY
TRBV25-1	TRBJ1-5	ASSTGLIGNQPQH
TRBV2	TRBJ2-1	ASTVPTRNSYNEQF
TRBV3-1/TRBV3-2	TRBJ1-2	ASSQSEGYT
TRBV6-6	TRBJ1-5	ASRVRGSRQPQH
TRBV30	TRBJ1-3	AWSVGVTAYSGNTIY
TRBV11-2	TRBJ2-1	ASSQTGGNEQF
TRBV5-1	TRBJ2-2	ASSSLLGGASGELF
TRBV19	TRBJ2-3	ASRAGGTDTQY
TRBV7-3	TRBJ2-7	ASSSGQDTKQY